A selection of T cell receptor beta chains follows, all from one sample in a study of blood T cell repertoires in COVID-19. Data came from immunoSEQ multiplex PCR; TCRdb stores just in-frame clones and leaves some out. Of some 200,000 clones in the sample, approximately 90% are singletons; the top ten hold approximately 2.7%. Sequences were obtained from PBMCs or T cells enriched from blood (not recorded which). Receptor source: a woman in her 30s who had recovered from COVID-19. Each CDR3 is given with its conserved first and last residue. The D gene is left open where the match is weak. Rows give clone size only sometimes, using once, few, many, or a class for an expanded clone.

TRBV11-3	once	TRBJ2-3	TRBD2	CASSHKSGGAFGTQYF	TGTGCCAGCAGCCATAAAAGCGGGGGGGCTTTCGGTACGCAGTATTTT
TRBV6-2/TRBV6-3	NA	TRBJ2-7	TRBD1	CASSAGQDLPYEQYF	TGTGCCAGCAGTGCGGGACAGGACCTTCCCTACGAGCAGTACTTC
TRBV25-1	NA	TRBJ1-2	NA	CASSENSHYGYTF	TGTGCCAGCAGTGAAAATAGCCACTATGGCTACACCTTC
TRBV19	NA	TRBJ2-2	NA	CASSSQANTGELFF	TGTGCCAGTAGTTCTCAGGCTAACACCGGGGAGCTGTTTTTT
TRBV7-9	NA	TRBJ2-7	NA	CASSPNRVREQYF	TGTGCCAGCAGCCCCAACAGGGTCCGGGAGCAGTACTTC
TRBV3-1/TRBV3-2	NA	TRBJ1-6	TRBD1	CASSQVPDRDHNSPLHF	TGTGCCAGCAGCCAAGTTCCTGACAGGGACCATAATTCACCCCTCCACTTT
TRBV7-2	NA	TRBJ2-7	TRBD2	CASSLIGGAPYEQYF	TGTGCCAGCAGCTTAATCGGGGGGGCCCCTTACGAGCAGTACTTC
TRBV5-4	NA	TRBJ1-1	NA	CASSFPEGTEAFF	TGTGCCAGCAGCTTTCCGGAGGGCACTGAAGCTTTCTTT
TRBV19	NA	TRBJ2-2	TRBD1	CASSPGQGLESGELFF	TGTGCCAGTAGTCCGGGACAGGGACTCGAATCCGGGGAGCTGTTTTTT
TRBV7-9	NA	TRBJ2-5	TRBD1	CASNPLGTGEETQYF	TGTGCCAGCAACCCCTTGGGGACAGGGGAAGAGACCCAGTACTTC
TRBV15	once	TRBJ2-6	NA	CATSFPGGGSGANVLTF	TGTGCCACCAGCTTCCCAGGGGGAGGATCTGGGGCCAACGTCCTGACTTTC
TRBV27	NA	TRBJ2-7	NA	CASSLGQGLRREQYF	TGTGCCAGCAGTTTGGGTCAGGGGTTACGACGCGAGCAGTACTTC
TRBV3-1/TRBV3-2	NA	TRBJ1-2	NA	CASRAQGSNYGYTF	TGTGCCAGCAGAGCACAGGGTTCCAACTATGGCTACACCTTC
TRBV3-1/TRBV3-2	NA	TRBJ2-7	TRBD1	CASRGWTGDNEQYF	TGTGCCAGCAGAGGATGGACAGGGGACAACGAGCAGTACTTC
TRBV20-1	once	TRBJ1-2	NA	CSARTDGGYTF	TGCAGTGCTAGGACAGATGGGGGCTACACCTTC